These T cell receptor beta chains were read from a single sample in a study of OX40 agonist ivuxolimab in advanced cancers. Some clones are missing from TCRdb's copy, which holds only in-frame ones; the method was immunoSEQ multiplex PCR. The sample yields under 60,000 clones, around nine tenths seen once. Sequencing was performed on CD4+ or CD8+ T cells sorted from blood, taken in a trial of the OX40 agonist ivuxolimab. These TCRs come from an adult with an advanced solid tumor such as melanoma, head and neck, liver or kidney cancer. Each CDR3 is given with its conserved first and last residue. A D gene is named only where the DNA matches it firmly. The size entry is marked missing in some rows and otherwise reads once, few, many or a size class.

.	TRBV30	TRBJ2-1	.	CAWSVGGHNEQFF	TGTGCCTGGAGTGTTGGTGGACACAATGAGCAGTTCTTC
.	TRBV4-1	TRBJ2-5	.	CASSQDLGRKETQYF	TGCGCCAGCAGCCAAGATCTGGGACGGAAAGAGACCCAGTACTTC
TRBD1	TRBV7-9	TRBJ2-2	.	CASSRTGVPTGELFF	TGTGCCAGCAGTCGGACAGGGGTGCCCACCGGGGAGCTGTTTTTT
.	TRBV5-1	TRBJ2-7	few	CASSLGYEQYF	TGCGCCAGCAGCTTGGGGTACGAGCAGTACTTC
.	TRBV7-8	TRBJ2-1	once	CASSVIRGGRYNEQFF	TGTGCCAGCAGCGTGATCAGGGGAGGACGATACAATGAGCAGTTCTTC
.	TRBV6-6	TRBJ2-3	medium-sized	CASTGRGPTDTQYF	TGTGCCAGCACTGGGCGGGGACCCACAGATACGCAGTATTTT
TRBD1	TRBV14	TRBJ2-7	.	CASSPRDRGPNTYEQYF	TGTGCCAGCAGTCCCCGGGACAGGGGCCCAAACACCTACGAGCAGTACTTC
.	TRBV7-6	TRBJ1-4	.	CASSLFRVGANEKLFF	TGTGCCAGCAGCTTATTCAGGGTGGGAGCTAATGAAAAACTGTTTTTT
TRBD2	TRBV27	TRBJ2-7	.	CASSSLSGGADEQYF	TGTGCCAGCAGTAGCCTAAGCGGGGGGGCGGATGAGCAGTACTTC
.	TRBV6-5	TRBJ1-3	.	CASSYSAREDGNTIYF	TGTGCCAGCAGTTACTCGGCCAGGGAAGACGGAAACACCATATATTTT
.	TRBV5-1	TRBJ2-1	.	CASRPSSYNEQFF	TGCGCCAGCAGGCCCAGCTCCTACAATGAGCAGTTCTTC
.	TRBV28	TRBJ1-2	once	CASSTPPIRPLGDGYTF	TGTGCCAGCAGTACCCCCCCTATCCGGCCTCTGGGGGATGGCTACACCTTC
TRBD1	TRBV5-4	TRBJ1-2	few	CASSTGGYGYTF	TGTGCCAGCAGTACAGGGGGCTATGGCTACACCTTC
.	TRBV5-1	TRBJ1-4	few	CASSKNRDTGATNEKLFF	TGCGCCAGCAGCAAAAACCGGGACACTGGGGCAACTAATGAAAAACTGTTTTTT
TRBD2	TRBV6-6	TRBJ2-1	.	CASSYRSGVTNEQFF	TGTGCCAGCAGTTACCGTAGCGGGGTGACGAATGAGCAGTTCTTC
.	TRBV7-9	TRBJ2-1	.	CASSPPGDNEQFF	TGTGCCAGCAGCCCCCCCGGGGACAATGAGCAGTTCTTC
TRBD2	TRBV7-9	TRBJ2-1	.	CASSRERAGVLFF	TGTGCCAGCAGCCGGGAGCGGGCGGGGGTCCTTTTCTTC
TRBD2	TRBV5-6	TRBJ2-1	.	CASRNEREGVFNNGQFF	TGTGCCAGCAGGAACGAGCGGGAGGGCGTTTTCAACAATGGGCAGTTCTTC
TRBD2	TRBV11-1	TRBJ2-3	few	CASGSGGNTDTQYF	TGTGCCAGCGGAAGCGGGGGGAACACAGATACGCAGTATTTT
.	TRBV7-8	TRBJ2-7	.	CASSPKGSTFEQYF	TGTGCCAGCAGCCCTAAGGGCAGTACTTTCGAGCAGTACTTC